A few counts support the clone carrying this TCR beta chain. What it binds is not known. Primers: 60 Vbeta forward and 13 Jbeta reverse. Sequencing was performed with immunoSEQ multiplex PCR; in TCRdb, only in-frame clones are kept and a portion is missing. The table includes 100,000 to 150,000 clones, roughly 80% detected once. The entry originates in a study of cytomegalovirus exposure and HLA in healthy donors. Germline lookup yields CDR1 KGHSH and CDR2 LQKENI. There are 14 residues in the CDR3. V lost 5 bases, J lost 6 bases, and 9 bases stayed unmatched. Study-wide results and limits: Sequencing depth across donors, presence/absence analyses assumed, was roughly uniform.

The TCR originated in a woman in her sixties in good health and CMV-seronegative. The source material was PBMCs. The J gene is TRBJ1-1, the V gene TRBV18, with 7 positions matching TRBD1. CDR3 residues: CASSTGQTTAEAFF. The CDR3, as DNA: TGTGCCAGCTCAACGGGACAGACCACGGCTGAAGCTTTCTTT. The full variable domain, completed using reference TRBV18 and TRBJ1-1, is NAGVMQNPRHLVRRRGQEARLRCSPMKGHSHVYWYRQLPEEGLKFMVYLQKENIIDESGMPKERFSAEFPKEGPSILRIQQVVRGDSAAYFCASSTGQTTAEAFFGQGTRLTVV.